These 5 T cell receptor beta chains were all obtained from the same sample, sequenced in a study of blood T cell repertoires in COVID-19 (dated by TCRdb to about 2020). Preparation of the library involved the immunoSEQ multiplex PCR assay. TCRdb mirrors the immuneACCESS table, restricted to in-frame sequences. Some clones are absent from its copies; in checked studies, under half trace to an unresolved V gene, and the reason for the others is unknown. The sample profile shows about 670,000 clones; about 90% of them were found once. Over 0.2% of the sample lies in the top ten. The specimen was peripheral blood. The receptors come from a woman aged 18-29 years with acute or convalescent COVID-19.

The V call is TRBV10-1, the J call TRBJ2-3; D unresolved. Trimming took 11 bases from V and 3 from J, leaving 6 bases between them. Germline V CDR1 and CDR2: WNHNN, SYGVQD (reference sequence). The CDR3 totals 10 residues. The CDR3, as DNA: TGCGCCGGGCAAACAGATACGCAGTATTTT. Translation: CAGQTDTQYF.

The genes are TRBV5-1 and TRBJ2-3; perhaps TRBD2 as D (6 bases). The CDR3 has 13 amino acids. Germline V lookup: CDR1 SGHRS, CDR2 YFSETQ. The ends were cut back, 3 bases at V and 5 bases at J, with 10 bases in the middle. DNA for the CDR3: TGCGCCAGCAGCTGGGACGGGGGAGATACGCAGTATTTT. Its protein is CASSWDGGDTQYF.

The V call is TRBV7-6, the J call TRBJ1-1; D gene unclear. CDR1 and CDR2 from the germline V gene are SGHVS and FNYEAQ. The length of the CDR3 is 13 residues. Between the trimmed V and J ends, which lost 5 bases and 1 base, there was a span of 8 bases. CDR3 nucleotides: TGTGCCAGCAGCCAGGTTTGGAACACTGAAGCTTTCTTT. It translates to CASSQVWNTEAFF.

The chain recombines TRBV5-4 with TRBJ2-5; a weak D match, TRBD1 (6 bases). This CDR3 contains 14 residues. CDR1 and CDR2 from the germline V gene are SGHNT and YYREEE (reference sequence). V lost 4 bases and J 9 bases, leaving 19 bases between the germline ends. As DNA, the CDR3 is TGTGCCAGCAGCCAACCCCAGCGTCCAGGGGCCCAGTACTTC. It translates to CASSQPQRPGAQYF.

As for this clone: The sample carries other DNA sequences with the same CDR3. The chain has TRBV7-9 and TRBJ1-2; 10 bases line up with TRBD1. Germline lookup yields CDR1 SEHNR and CDR2 FQNEAQ (reference sequence). The CDR3 is 13 residues long. V trimming: 5 bases; J trimming: 8 bases; junction bases outside the gene matches: 5. As DNA, the CDR3 is TGTGCCAGCAGCCTTCCGACAGGGGGCGGCTACACCTTC. This codes for CASSLPTGGGYTF.